This T cell receptor (beta chain) was recorded in a study of T-cell memory formation after mild COVID-19. Overall study results and limits: From day 15 to 85, contracting clones were balanced between CD4 and CD8, whereas later expanders leaned toward CD4+.

This clonotype turned up a few times. Its antigen is not identified. The CDR3 is 15 amino acids. Trimming took off 1 base at V and 9 bases at J, with 14 bases between the two ends. Germline V gene data show CDR1 as SGHRS and CDR2 as YFSETQ. Via MiXCR, TCRdb re-called the 5' RACE reads, giving one row per CDR3 protein. The sample lists roughly 450,000 distinct CDR3 sequences, approximately 18% occurring once. The rearrangement links TRBV5-1 to TRBJ1-6; D gene uncertain. This receptor was identified in a young man who had mild COVID-19 (a few samples of this study predate the infection). Cell type and time point are not known. Sequencing was carried out using PBMCs or a T cell subset sorted from them (not recorded which). The CDR3 nucleotides read TGCGCCAGCAGCTTGTACGGGGATTCGGGTTCACCCCTCCACTTT. Protein product: CASSLYGDSGSPLHF.